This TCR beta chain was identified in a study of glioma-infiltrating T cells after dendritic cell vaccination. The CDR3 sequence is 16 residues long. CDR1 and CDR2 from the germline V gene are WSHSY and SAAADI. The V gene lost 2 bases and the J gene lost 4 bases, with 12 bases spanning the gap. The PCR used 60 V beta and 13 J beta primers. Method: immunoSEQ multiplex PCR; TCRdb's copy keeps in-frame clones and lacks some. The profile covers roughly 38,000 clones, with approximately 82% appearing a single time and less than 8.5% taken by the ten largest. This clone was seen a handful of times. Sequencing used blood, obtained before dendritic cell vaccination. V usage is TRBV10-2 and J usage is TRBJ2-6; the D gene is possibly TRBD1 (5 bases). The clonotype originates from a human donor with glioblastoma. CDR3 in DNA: TGCGCCAGCAGTGAGAGGTTCAGGGCCGGGGCCAACGTCCTGACTTTC. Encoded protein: CASSERFRAGANVLTF.